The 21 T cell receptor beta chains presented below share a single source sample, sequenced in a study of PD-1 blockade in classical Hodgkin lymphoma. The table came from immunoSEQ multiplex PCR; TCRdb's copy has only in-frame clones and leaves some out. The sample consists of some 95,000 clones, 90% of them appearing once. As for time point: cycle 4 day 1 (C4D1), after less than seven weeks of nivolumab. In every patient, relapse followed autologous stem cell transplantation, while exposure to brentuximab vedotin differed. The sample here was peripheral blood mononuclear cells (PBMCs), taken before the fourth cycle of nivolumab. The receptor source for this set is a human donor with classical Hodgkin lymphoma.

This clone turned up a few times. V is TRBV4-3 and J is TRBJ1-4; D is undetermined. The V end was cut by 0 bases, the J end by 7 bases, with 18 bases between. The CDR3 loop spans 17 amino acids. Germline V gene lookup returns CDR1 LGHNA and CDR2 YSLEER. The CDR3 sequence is CASSQDRWSGLSEKLFF. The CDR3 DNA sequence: TGCGCCAGCAGCCAAGATCGGTGGTCAGGACTATCTGAAAAACTGTTTTTT.

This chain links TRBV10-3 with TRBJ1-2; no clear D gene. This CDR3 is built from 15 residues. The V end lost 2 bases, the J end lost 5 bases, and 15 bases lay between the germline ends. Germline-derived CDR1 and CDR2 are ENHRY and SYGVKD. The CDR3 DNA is TGTGCCATCAGTGAGGACCACGGCGTAATATATGGCTACACCTTC. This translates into CAISEDHGVIYGYTF.

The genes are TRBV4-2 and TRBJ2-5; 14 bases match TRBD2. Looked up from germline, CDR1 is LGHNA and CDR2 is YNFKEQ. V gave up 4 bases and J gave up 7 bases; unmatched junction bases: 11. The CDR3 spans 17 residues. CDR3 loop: CASSPQGLAGDSGTQYF. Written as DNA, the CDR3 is TGTGCCAGCAGCCCCCAGGGACTAGCGGGGGATTCTGGGACCCAGTACTTC.

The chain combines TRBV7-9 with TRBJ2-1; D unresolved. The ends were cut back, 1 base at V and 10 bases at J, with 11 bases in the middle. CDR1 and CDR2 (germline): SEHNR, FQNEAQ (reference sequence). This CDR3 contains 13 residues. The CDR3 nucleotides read TGTGCCAGCAGCTTAGGACTCTCCCCCGAGCAGTTCTTC. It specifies CASSLGLSPEQFF.

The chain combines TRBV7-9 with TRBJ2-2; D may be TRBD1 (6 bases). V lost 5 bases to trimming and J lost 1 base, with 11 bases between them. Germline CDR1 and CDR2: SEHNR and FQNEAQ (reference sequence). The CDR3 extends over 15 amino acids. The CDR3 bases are TGTGCCAGCAGCGATGGACAGCGGAACACCGGGGAGCTGTTTTTT. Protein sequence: CASSDGQRNTGELFF.

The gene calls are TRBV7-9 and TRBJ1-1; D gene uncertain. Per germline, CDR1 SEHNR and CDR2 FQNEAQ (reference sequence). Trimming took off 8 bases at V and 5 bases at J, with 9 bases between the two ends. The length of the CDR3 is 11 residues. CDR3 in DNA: TGTGCCAGCGAGTATCGGACTGAAGCTTTCTTT. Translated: CASEYRTEAFF.

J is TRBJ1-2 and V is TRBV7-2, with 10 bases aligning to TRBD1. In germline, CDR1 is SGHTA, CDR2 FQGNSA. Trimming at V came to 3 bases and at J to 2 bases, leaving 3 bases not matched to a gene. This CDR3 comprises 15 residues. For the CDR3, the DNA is TGTGCCAGCAGCTTGGGGACAGGGGAAAACTATGGCTACACCTTC. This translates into CASSLGTGENYGYTF. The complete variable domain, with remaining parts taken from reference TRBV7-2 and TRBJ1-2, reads GAGVSQSPSNKVTEKGKDVELRCDPISGHTALYWYRQSLGQGLEFLIYFQGNSAPDKSGLPSDRFSAERTGGSVSTLTIQRTQQEDSAVYLCASSLGTGENYGYTFGSGTRLTVV.

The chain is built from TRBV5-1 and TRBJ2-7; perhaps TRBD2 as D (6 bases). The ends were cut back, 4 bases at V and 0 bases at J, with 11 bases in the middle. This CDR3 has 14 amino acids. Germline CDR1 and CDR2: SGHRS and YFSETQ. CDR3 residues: CASSGFGSSYEQYF. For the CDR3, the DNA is TGCGCCAGCAGCGGTTTCGGGAGCTCCTACGAGCAGTACTTC.

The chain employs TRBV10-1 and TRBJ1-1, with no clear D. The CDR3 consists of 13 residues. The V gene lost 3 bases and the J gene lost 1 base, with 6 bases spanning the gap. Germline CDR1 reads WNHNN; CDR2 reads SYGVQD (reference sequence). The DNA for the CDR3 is TGCGCCAGCAGTGACTTTCAGAACACTGAAGCTTTCTTT. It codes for CASSDFQNTEAFF.

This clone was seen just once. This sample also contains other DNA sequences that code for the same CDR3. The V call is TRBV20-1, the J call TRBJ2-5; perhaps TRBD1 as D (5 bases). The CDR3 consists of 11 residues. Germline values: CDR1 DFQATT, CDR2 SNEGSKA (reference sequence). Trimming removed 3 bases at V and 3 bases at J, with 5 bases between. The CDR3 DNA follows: TGCAGTGCTAGGACAGAAGAGACCCAGTACTTC. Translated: CSARTEETQYF.

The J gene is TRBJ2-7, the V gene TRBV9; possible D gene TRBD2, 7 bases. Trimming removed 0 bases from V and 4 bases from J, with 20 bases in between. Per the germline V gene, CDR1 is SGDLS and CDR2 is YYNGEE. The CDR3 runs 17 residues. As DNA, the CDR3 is TGTGCCAGCAGCGTAGAGGGGGGGTCACCCGTGGGTTACGAGCAGTACTTC. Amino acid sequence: CASSVEGGSPVGYEQYF.

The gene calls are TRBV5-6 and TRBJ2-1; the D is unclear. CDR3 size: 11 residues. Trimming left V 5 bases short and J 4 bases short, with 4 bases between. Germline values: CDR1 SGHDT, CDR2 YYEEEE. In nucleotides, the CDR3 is TGTGCCAGCAGATCTTACAATGAGCAGTTCTTC. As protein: CASRSYNEQFF.

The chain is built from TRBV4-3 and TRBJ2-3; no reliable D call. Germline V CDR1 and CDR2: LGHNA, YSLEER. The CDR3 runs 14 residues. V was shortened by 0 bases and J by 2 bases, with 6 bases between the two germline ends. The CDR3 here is CASSQDGLTDTQYF. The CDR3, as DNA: TGCGCCAGCAGCCAAGATGGCCTCACAGATACGCAGTATTTT.

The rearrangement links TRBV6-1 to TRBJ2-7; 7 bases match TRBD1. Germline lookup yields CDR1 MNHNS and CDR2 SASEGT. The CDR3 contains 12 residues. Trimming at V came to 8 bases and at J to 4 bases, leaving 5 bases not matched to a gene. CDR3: CASGQAIYEQYF. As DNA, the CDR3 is TGTGCCAGCGGACAGGCGATTTACGAGCAGTACTTC.

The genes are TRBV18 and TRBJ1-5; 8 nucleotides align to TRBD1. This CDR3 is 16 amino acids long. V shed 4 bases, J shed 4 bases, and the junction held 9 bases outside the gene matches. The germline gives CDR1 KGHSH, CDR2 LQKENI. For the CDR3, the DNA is TGTGCCAGCTCACAGAACGGACAGGGCGCAAATCAGCCCCAGCATTTT. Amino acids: CASSQNGQGANQPQHF.

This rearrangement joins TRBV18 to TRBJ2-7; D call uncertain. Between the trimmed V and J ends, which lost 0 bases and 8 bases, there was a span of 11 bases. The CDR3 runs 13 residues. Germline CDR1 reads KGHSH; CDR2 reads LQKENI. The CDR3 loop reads CASSPPSQEKQYF. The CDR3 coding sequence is TGTGCCAGCTCACCACCCTCCCAGGAGAAGCAGTACTTC.

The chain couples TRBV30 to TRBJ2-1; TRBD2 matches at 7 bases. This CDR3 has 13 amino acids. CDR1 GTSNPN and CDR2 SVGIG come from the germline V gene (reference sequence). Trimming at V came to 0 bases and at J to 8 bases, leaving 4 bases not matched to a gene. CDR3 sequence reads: CAWSVAGYDEQFF. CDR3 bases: TGTGCCTGGAGTGTAGCGGGGTACGATGAGCAGTTCTTC.

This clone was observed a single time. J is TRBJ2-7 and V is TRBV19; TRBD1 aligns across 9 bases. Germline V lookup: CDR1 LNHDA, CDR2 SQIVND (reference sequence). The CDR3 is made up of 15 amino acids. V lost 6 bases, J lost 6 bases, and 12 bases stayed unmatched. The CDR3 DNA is TGTGCCAGTAGCTTAATGGGACAGGGCCTAGGCGAGCAGTACTTC. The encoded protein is CASSLMGQGLGEQYF.

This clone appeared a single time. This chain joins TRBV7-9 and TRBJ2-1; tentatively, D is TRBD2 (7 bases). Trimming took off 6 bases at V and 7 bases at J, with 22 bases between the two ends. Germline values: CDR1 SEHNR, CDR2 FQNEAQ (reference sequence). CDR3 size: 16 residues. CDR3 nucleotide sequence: TGTGCCAGCAGGCCCATGGGGGGGGCTTATAGGAATGAGCAGTTCTTC. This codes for CASRPMGGAYRNEQFF.

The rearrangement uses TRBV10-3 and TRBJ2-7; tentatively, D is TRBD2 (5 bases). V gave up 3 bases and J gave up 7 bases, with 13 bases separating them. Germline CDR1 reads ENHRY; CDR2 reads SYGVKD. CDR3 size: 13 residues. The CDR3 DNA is TGTGCCATCAGTGATTATGGGAGTAAGGAGCAGTACTTC. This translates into CAISDYGSKEQYF.

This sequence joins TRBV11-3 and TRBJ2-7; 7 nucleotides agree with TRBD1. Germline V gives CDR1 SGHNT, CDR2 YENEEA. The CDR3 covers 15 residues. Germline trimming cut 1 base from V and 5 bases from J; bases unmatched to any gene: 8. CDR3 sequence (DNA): TGTGCCAGCAGCTTAGGCAAGGGGGCTCGGAACGAGCAGTACTTC. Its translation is CASSLGKGARNEQYF.